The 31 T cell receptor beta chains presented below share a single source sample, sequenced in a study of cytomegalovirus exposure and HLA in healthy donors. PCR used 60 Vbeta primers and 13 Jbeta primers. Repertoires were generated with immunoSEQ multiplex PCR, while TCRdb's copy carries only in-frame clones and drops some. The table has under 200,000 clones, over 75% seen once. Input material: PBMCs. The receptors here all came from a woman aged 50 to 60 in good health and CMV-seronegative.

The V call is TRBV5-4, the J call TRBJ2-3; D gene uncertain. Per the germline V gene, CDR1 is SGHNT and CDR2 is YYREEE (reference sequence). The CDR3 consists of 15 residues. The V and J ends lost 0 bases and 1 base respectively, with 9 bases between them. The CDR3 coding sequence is TGTGCCAGCAGCTTGGTCAGTGCCGGCACAGATACGCAGTATTTT. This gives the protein CASSLVSAGTDTQYF.

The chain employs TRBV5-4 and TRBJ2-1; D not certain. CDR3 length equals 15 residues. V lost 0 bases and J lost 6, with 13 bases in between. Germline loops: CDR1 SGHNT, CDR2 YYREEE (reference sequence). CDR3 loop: CASSLDLVTANEQFF. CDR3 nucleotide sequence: TGTGCCAGCAGCTTGGATCTAGTGACTGCCAATGAGCAGTTCTTC.

CDR3 coding DNA: TGTGCCAGCTCACCAAGGTTGGGGCAGGTGGACACCGGGGAGCTGTTTTTT. This codes for CASSPRLGQVDTGELFF. The chain recombines TRBV18 with TRBJ2-2; weak D call: TRBD1 (5 bases). CDR3 length equals 17 residues. Deletions cut 2 bases from V and 3 bases from J, with 16 bases between. CDR1 and CDR2 (germline): KGHSH, LQKENI.

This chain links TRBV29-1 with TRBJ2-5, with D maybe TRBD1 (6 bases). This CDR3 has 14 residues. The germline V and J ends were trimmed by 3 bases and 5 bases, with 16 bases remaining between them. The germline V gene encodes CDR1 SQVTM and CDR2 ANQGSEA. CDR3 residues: CSVEDRRGRETQYF. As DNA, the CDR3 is TGCAGCGTTGAGGATCGCAGGGGAAGGGAGACCCAGTACTTC.

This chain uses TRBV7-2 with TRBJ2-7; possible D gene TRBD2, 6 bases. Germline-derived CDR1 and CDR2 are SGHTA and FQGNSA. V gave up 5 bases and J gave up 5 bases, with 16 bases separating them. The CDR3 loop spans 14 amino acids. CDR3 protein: CASSPLEGSNEQYF. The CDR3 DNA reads TGTGCCAGCAGCCCATTGGAGGGGAGCAACGAGCAGTACTTC.

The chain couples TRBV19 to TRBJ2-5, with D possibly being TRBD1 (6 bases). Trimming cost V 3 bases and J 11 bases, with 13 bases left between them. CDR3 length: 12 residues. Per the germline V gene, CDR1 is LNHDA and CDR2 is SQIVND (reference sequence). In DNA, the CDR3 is TGTGCCAGTAGTATGATGAGGGACAAGCAGTACTTC. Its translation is CASSMMRDKQYF.

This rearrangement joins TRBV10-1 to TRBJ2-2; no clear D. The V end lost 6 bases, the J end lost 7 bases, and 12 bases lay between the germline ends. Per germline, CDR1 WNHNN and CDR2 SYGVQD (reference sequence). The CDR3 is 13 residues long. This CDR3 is CASSGHGGGELFF. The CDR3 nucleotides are TGCGCCAGCAGCGGTCACGGTGGCGGGGAGCTGTTTTTT.

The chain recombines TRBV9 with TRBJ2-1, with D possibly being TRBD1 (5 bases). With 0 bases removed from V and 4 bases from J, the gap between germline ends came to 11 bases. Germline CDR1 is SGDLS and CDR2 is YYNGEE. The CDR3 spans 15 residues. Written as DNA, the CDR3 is TGTGCCAGCAGCGTAGCGACAGTAAATTACAATGAGCAGTTCTTC. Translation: CASSVATVNYNEQFF.

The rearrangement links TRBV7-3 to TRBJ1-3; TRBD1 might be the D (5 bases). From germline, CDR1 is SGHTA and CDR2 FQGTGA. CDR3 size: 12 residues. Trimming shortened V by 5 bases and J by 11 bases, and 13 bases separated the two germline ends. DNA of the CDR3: TGTGCCAGCAGCCAAGACAGTGTACCCATATATTTT. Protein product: CASSQDSVPIYF.

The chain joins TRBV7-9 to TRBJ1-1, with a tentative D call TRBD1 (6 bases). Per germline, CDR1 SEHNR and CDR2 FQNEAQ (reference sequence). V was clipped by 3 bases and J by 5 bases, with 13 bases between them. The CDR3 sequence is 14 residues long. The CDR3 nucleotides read TGTGCCAGCAGCTTCACAGGGAGAGGAACTGAAGCTTTCTTT. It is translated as CASSFTGRGTEAFF.

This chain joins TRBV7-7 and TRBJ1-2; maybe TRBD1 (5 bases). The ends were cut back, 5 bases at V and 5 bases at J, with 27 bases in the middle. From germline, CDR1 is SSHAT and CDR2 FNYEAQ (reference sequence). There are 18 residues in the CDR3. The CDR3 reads CASSTLTGSGTSGYGYTF. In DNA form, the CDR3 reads TGTGCCAGCAGCACCTTAACAGGTAGCGGGACGTCGGGGTATGGCTACACCTTC.

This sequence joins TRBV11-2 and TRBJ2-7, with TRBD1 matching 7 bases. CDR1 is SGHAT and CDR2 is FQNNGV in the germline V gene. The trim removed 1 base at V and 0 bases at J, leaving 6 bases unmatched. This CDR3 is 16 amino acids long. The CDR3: CASSLGVDRTSYEQYF. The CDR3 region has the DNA TGTGCCAGCAGCTTAGGGGTGGACAGGACCTCCTACGAGCAGTACTTC.

CDR3 amino acids: CASSARQGAYEQYF. In nucleotides, the CDR3 is TGTGCCAGCAGCGCCAGACAGGGGGCCTACGAGCAGTACTTC. V usage is TRBV7-6 and J usage is TRBJ2-7, with TRBD1 matching 9 bases. V dropped 5 bases and J dropped 2; count of bases not matched to a gene: 4. The CDR3 extends over 14 amino acids. Germline CDR1 reads SGHVS; CDR2 reads FNYEAQ. The full variable domain, in which reference TRBV7-6 and TRBJ2-7 provide the parts outside the CDR3, is GAGVSQSPRYKVTKRGQDVALRCDPISGHVSLYWYRQALGQGPEFLTYFNYEAQQDKSGLPNDRFSAERPEGSISTLTIQRTEQRDSAMYRCASSARQGAYEQYFGPGTRLTVT.

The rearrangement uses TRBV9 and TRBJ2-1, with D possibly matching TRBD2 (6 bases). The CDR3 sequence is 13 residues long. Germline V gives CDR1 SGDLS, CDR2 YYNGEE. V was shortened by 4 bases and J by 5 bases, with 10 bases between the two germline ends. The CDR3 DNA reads TGTGCCAGCAGCCCAGGAGGGGACAATGAGCAGTTCTTC. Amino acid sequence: CASSPGGDNEQFF.

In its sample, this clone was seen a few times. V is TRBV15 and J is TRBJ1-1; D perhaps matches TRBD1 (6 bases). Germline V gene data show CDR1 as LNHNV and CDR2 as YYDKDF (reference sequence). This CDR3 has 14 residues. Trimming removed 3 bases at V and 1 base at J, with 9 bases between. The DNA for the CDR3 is TGTGCCACCAGCAGTAGGACAGAGAACACTGAAGCTTTCTTT. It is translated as CATSSRTENTEAFF.

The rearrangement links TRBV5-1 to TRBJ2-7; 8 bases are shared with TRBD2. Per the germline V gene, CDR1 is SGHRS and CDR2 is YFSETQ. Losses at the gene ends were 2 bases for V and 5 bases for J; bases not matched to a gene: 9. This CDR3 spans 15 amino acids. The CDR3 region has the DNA TGCGCCAGCAGCTTACAAAGCGGGAGTTTCGACGAGCAGTACTTC. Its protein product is CASSLQSGSFDEQYF.

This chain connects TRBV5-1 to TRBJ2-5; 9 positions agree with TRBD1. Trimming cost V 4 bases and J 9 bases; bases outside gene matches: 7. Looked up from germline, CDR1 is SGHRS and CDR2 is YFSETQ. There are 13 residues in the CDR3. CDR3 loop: CASSKRQGEAQYF. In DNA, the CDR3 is TGCGCCAGCAGCAAACGACAGGGGGAGGCCCAGTACTTC.

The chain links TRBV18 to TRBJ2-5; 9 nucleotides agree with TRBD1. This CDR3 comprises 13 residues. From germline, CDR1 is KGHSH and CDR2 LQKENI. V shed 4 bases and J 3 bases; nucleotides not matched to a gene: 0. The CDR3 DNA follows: TGTGCCAGCTCACGGGACAGGGAAGAGACCCAGTACTTC. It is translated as CASSRDREETQYF. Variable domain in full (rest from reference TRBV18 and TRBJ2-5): NAGVMQNPRHLVRRRGQEARLRCSPMKGHSHVYWYRQLPEEGLKFMVYLQKENIIDESGMPKERFSAEFPKEGPSILRIQQVVRGDSAAYFCASSRDREETQYFGPGTRLLVL.

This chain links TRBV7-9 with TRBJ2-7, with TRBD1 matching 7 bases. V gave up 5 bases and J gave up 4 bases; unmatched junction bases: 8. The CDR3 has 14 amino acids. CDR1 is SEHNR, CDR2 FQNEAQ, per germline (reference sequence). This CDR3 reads CASSPRDRQYEQYF. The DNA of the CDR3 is TGTGCCAGCAGCCCCAGGGACAGACAGTACGAGCAGTACTTC.

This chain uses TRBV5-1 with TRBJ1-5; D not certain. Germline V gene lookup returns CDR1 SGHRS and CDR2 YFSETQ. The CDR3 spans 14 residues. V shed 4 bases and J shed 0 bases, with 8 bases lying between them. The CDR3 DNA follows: TGCGCCAGCAGCAGCGAACCTAGCAATCAGCCCCAGCATTTT. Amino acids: CASSSEPSNQPQHF.

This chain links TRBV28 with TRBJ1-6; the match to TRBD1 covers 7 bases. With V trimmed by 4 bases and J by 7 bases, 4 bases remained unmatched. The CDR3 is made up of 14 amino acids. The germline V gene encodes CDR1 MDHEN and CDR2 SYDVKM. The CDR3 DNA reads TGTGCCAGCAGTTCCCCGGGACAGAATTCACCCCTCCACTTT. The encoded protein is CASSSPGQNSPLHF. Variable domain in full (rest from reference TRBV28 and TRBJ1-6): DVKVTQSSRYLVKRTGEKVFLECVQDMDHENMFWYRQDPGLGLRLIYFSYDVKMKEKGDIPEGYSVSREKKERFSLILESASTNQTSMYLCASSSPGQNSPLHFGNGTRLTVT.

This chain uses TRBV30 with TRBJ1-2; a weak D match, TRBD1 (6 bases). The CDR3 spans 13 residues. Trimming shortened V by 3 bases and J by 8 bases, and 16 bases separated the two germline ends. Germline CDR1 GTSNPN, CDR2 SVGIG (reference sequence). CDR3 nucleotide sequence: TGTGCCTGGAGCAGAGAAACAGGGACGGGCTACACCTTC. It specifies CAWSRETGTGYTF. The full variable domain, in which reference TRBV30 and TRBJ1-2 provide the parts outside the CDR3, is SQTIHQWPATLVQPVGSPLSLECTVEGTSNPNLYWYRQAAGRGLQLLFYSVGIGQISSEVPQNLSASRPQDRQFILSSKKLLLSDSGFYLCAWSRETGTGYTFGSGTRLTVV.

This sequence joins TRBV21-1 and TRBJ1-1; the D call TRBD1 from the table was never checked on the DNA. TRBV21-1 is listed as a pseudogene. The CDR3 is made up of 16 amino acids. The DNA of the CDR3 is TGTGCCAGCAGCAAAAGAGACAGGGGGCTTAACACTGAAGCTTTCTTT. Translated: CASSKRDRGLNTEAFF.

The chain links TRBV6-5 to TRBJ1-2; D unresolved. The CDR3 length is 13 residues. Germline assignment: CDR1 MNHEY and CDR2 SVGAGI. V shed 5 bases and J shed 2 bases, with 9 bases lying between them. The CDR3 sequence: CASSTGLNYGYTF. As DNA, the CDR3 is TGTGCCAGCAGTACCGGACTCAACTATGGCTACACCTTC.

The CDR3 nucleotides read TGCGCCAGCAGCTTGACGCTAGCGGGAGGGCCCGGCAATGAGCAGTTCTTC. Translation: CASSLTLAGGPGNEQFF. This chain links TRBV5-1 with TRBJ2-1; 12 positions match TRBD2. The CDR3 is 17 amino acids. Per germline, CDR1 SGHRS and CDR2 YFSETQ. V lost 1 base to trimming and J lost 6 bases; unmatched junction nucleotides: 8.

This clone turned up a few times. The CDR3 nucleotides are TGTGCCAGCACTACGCAGGGTAATCCGAGGAAACTGTTTTTT. Translated, it gives CASTTQGNPRKLFF. The chain employs TRBV28 and TRBJ1-4, with a possible D match to TRBD1 (5 bases). The CDR3 has 14 amino acids. Trimming pared 7 bases from V and 11 bases from J, leaving 20 bases between. CDR1 and CDR2 (germline): MDHEN, SYDVKM.

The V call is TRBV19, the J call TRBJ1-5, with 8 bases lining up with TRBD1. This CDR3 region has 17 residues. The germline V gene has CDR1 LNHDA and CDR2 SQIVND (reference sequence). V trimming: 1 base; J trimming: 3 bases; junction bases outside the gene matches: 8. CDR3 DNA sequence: TGTGCCAGTAGTATAGGGGGACAGGTATCCCTCAATCAGCCCCAGCATTTT. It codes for CASSIGGQVSLNQPQHF.

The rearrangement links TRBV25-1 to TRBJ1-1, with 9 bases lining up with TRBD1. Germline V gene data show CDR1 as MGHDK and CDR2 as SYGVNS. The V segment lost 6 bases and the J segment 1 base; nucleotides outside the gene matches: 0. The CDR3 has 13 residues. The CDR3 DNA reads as TGTGCCAGCAGGGGACAGGGGAACACTGAAGCTTTCTTT. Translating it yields CASRGQGNTEAFF.

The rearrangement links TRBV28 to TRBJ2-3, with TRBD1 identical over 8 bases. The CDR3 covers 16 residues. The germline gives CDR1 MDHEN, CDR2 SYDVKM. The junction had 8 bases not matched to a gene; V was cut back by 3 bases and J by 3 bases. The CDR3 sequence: CASSFNRGSVTDTQYF. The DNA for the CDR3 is TGTGCCAGCAGTTTCAACAGGGGGTCAGTGACAGATACGCAGTATTTT.

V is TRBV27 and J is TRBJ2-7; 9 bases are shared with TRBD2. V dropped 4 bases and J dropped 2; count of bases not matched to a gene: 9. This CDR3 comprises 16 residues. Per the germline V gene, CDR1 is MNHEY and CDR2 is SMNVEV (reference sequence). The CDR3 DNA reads TGTGCCAGCAGTTATAGTAGCGGGAGAGTCGCCTACGAGCAGTACTTC. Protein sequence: CASSYSSGRVAYEQYF.

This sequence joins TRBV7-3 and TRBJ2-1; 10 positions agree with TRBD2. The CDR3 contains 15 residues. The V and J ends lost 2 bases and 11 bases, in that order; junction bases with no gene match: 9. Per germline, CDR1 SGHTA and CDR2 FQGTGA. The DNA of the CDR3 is TGTGCCAGCAGCTTAGGGGGACTAGCGACTTCGAAGCAGTTCTTC. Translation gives CASSLGGLATSKQFF.